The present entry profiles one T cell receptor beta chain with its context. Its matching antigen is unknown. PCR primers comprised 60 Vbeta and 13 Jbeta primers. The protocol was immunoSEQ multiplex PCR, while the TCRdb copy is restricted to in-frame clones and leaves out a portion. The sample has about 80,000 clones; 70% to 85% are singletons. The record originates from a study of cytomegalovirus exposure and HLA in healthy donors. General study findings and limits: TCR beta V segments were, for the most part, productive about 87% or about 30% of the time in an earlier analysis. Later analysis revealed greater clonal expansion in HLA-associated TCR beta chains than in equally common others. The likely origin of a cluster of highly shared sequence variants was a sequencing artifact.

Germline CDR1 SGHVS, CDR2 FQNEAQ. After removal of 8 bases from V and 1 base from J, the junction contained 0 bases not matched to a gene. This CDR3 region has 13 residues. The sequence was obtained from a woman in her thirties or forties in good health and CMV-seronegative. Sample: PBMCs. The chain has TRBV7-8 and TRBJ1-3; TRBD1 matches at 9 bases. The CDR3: CASGTGSGNTIYF. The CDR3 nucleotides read TGTGCCAGCGGGACAGGGTCTGGAAACACCATATATTTT.